Here is one T cell receptor beta chain with its context. Its matching antigen is unknown. V was cut by 4 bases and J by 6 bases, with 5 bases left in between. Germline V gene sequence: CDR1 SNHLY, CDR2 FYNNEI. The CDR3 is 11 residues long. This sample was included in a study of radiotherapy plus CTLA-4 blockade in lung cancer. Turning to the study itself: In 18% of patients, objective responses were seen; 31% had disease control.

Study-level findings and limits: In blood, TCR clones derived from the tumor expanded after radiotherapy plus ipilimumab.

In chemo-refractory metastatic non-small-cell lung cancer, patients got ipilimumab CTLA-4 blockade together with focal radiation. Sequenced by immunoSEQ multiplex PCR; TCRdb stores in-frame clones only, minus some. The sample consists of about 98,000 clones, around 83% of them appearing once. This chain connects TRBV2 to TRBJ2-3, with D maybe TRBD2 (5 bases). This TCR derives from a human donor with non-small cell lung cancer who had a partial response to radiotherapy plus ipilimumab. Sequenced material: peripheral blood, taken from a patient treated with radiotherapy plus ipilimumab. The chain's CDR3 is CASSGRDTQYF. The DNA for the CDR3 is TGTGCCAGCAGTGGGAGGGATACGCAGTATTTT.